This T cell receptor (beta chain) was observed in a study of cytomegalovirus exposure and HLA in healthy donors. Method: immunoSEQ multiplex PCR; TCRdb's copy keeps in-frame clones and lacks some. The sample lists roughly 220,000 clones; approximately 80% were seen once. Sequencing was performed on PBMCs. The receptor comes from a woman aged 25 to 39 in good health and CMV-seropositive.

As DNA, the CDR3 is TGCAGCGTTGGTGGACAGGGGACTAGCGGGAGTGACGAGCAGTACTTC. Its protein product is CSVGGQGTSGSDEQYF. The J gene is TRBJ2-7, the V gene TRBV29-1; TRBD2 aligns across 14 bases. Germline CDR1 reads SQVTM; CDR2 reads ANQGSEA. The CDR3 extends over 16 amino acids. V was pared by 4 bases and J by 5 bases, with 10 bases of the junction left unmatched.